Listed here is a single T cell receptor (beta chain). This specimen comes from a study of blood T cells in healthy people across ages. Germline V gene data show CDR1 as LNHNV and CDR2 as YYDKDF (reference sequence). V lost 7 bases to trimming and J lost 8 bases, with 18 bases between them. The CDR3 has 13 amino acids. A sample-barcoded 5' primer and a J-beta primer mix were used in a second PCR of roughly 6 to 11 cycles. Using its own MiXCR run on the 5' RACE reads, TCRdb lists one record per CDR3 protein. The sample has around 1,700,000 distinct CDR3 sequences; 25% to 30% are singletons. Sequencing input: blood. The TCR sequence derives from a woman in her 30s in good health. The chain has TRBV15 and TRBJ2-7; TRBD1 is a possible D gene (5 bases). The CDR3 is CATTTGPSGKQYF. CDR3 nucleotides: TGTGCCACCACCACAGGTCCCTCGGGCAAGCAGTACTTC.